This T cell receptor (beta chain) stems from a study of shared clonotypes between healthy human individuals. TCRdb keeps only in-frame clones here, not all; method: immunoSEQ multiplex PCR. The table includes around 2.1 million clones, more than 85% detected once. General study findings and limits: About 5% of naive CD4 clonotypes were common to a handful of donors. Sorted-subset sequencing, rarefaction showed, was incomplete despite large depth. Clonotypes shared by all four donors outscored non-shared clonotypes in generation probability.

A remark on this clone: The antigen is unknown.

CD8 cells classed as naive were CD45RO-negative and positively selected for CCR7, excluding terminally differentiated effector memory CD45RA+ cells. Trimming took 4 bases from V and 4 from J; bases not matched to a gene: 4. The germline CDR1 and CDR2 sequences are GTSNPN and SVGIG (reference sequence). The CDR3 contains 14 residues. The chain recombines TRBV30 with TRBJ2-1; 10 nucleotides match TRBD2. The sequencing input was naive CD8+ T cells from PBMCs. The clonotype was recovered from a man aged 18 to 29 in good health. Some clones in this sample may be carry-over from other donors' samples. The CDR3 protein is CAWNLAGAYNEQFF. As DNA, the CDR3 is TGTGCCTGGAACCTAGCGGGAGCGTACAATGAGCAGTTCTTC.